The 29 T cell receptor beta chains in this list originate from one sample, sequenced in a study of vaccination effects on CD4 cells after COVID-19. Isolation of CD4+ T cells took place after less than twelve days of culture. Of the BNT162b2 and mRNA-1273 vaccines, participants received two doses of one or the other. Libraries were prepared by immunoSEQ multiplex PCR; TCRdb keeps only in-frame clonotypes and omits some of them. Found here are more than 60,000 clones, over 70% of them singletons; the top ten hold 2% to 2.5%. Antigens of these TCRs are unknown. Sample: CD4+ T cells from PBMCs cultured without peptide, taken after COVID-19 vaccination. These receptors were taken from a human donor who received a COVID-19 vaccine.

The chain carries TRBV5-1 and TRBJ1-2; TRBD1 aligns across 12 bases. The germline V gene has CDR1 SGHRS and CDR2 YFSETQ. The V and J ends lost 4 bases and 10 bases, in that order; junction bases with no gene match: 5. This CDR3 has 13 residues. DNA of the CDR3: TGCGCCAGCAGCCCCCGGGACAGGGGGCTCTACACCTTC. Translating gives CASSPRDRGLYTF.

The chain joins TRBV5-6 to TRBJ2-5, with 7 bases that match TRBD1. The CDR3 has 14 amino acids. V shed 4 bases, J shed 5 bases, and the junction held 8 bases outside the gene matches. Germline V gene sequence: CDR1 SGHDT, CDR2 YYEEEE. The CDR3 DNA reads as TGTGCCAGCAGCCTTACAGGGGTCGGGGAGACCCAGTACTTC. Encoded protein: CASSLTGVGETQYF. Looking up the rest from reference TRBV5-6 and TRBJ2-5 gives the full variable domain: DAGVTQSPTHLIKTRGQQVTLRCSPKSGHDTVSWYQQALGQGPQFIFQYYEEEERQRGNFPDRFSGHQFPNYSSELNVNALLLGDSALYLCASSLTGVGETQYFGPGTRLLVL.

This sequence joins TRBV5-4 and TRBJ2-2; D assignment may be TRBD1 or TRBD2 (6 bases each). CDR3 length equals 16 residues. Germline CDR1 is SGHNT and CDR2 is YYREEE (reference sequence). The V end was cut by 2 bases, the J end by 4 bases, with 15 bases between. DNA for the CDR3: TGTGCCAGCAGCTTACCTGGGGGGCGGGCCACCGGGGAGCTGTTTTTT. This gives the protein CASSLPGGRATGELFF. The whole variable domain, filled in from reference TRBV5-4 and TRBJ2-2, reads ETGVTQSPTHLIKTRGQQVTLRCSSQSGHNTVSWYQQALGQGPQFIFQYYREEENGRGNFPPRFSGLQFPNYSSELNVNALELDDSALYLCASSLPGGRATGELFFGEGSRLTVL.

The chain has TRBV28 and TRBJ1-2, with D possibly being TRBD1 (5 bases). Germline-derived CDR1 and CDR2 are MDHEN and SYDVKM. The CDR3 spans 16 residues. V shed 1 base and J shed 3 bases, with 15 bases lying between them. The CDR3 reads CASSLSQQAWYYGYTF. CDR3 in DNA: TGTGCCAGCAGTTTATCCCAACAGGCCTGGTACTATGGCTACACCTTC.

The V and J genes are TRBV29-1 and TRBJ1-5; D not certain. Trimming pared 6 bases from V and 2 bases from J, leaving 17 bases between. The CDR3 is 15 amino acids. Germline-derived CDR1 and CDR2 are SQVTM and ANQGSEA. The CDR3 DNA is TGCAGCGTGGCAGACGGACTATTGGGCAATCAGCCCCAGCATTTT. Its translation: CSVADGLLGNQPQHF.

CDR3 sequence (DNA): TGTGCCAGCATCCCTAGCGGGGCTTTAACCGGGGAGCTGTTTTTT. As protein: CASIPSGALTGELFF. The J gene is TRBJ2-2, the V gene TRBV5-5; 9 positions agree with TRBD2. The CDR3 loop spans 15 amino acids. J was trimmed by 5 bases and V by 6 bases; bases with no gene match: 8. Looked up from germline, CDR1 is SGHKS and CDR2 is YYEKEE (reference sequence).

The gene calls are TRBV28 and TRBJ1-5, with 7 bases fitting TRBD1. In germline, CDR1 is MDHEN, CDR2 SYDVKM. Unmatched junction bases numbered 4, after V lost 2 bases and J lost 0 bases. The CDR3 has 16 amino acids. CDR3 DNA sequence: TGTGCCAGCAGTTTAAGGAGGGACAGTAGCAATCAGCCCCAGCATTTT. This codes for CASSLRRDSSNQPQHF.

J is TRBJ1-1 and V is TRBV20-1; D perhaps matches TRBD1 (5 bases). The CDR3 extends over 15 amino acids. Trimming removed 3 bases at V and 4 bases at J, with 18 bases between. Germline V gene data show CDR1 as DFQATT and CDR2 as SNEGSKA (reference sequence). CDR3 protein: CSASHGRVGSTEAFF. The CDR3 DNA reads TGCAGTGCTAGTCATGGCAGGGTAGGAAGCACTGAAGCTTTCTTT.

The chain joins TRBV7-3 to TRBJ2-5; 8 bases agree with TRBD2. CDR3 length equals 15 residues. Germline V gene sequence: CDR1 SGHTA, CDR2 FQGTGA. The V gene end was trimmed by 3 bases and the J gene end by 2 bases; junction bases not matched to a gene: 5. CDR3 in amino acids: CASSFTGGNQETQYF. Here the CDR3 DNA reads TGTGCCAGCAGCTTTACGGGGGGGAATCAAGAGACCCAGTACTTC.

The CDR3 sequence is CASSPASGPSTDTQYF. The CDR3 DNA reads TGTGCCAGCAGCCCTGCTAGCGGACCTAGCACAGATACGCAGTATTTT. This chain uses TRBV7-3 with TRBJ2-3; TRBD2 matches 7 bases. Losses at the gene ends were 5 bases for V and 0 bases for J; bases not matched to a gene: 8. Germline V gene lookup returns CDR1 SGHTA and CDR2 FQGTGA. The CDR3 sequence is 16 residues long.

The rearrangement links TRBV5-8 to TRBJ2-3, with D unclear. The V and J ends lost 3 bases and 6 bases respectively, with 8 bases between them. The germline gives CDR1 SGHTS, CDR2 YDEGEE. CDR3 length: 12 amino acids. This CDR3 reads CASSSTADTQYF. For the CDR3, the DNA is TGTGCCAGCAGCTCGACGGCGGATACGCAGTATTTT.

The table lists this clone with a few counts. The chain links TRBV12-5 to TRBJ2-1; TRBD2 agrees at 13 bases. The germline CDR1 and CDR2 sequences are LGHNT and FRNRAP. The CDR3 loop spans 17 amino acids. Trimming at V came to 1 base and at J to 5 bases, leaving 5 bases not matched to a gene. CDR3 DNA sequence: TGTGCTAGTGGTTTGGGTCTGACTAGCGGGGGGAACAATGAGCAGTTCTTC. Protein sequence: CASGLGLTSGGNNEQFF.

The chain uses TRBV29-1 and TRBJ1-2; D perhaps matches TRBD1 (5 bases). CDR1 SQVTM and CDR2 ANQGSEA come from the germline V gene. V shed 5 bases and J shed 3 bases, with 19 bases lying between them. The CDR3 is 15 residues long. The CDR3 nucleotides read TGCAGCGTTCCAGCAATTTATCAGGGCTACTATGGCTACACCTTC. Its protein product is CSVPAIYQGYYGYTF.

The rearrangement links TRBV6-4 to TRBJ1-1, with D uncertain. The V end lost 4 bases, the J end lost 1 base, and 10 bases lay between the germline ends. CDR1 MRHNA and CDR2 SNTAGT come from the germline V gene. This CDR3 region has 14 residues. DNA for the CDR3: TGTGCCAGCAGTGCGGAGGGATCGAACACTGAAGCTTTCTTT. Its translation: CASSAEGSNTEAFF.

CDR3 region: CASSPRGGQGTNGELFF. CDR3 in DNA: TGTGCCAGCAGTCCACGGGGGGGGCAGGGAACGAACGGGGAGCTGTTTTTT. The chain links TRBV6-6 to TRBJ2-2; 8 bases agree with TRBD2. The CDR3 has 17 amino acids. Germline V CDR1 and CDR2: MNHNY, SVGAGI (reference sequence). Trimming removed 5 bases from V and 7 bases from J; junction bases left unmatched: 15.

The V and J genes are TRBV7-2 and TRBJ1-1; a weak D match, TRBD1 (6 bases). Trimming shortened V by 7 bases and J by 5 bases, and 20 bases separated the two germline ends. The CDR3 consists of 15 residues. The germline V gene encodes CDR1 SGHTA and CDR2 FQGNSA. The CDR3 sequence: CASTDPSQGETEAFF. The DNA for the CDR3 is TGTGCCAGCACCGATCCATCACAGGGTGAAACTGAAGCTTTCTTT.

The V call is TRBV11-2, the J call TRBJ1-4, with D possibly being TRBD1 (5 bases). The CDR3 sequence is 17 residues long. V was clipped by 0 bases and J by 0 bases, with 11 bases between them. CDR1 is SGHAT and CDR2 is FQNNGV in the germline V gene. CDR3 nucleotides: TGTGCCAGCAGCTTAGATCAGACAGACGCAACTAATGAAAAACTGTTTTTT. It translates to CASSLDQTDATNEKLFF.

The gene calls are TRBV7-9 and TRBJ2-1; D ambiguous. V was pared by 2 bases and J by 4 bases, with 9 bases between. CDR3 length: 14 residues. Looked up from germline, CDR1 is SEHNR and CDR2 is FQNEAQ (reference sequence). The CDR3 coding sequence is TGTGCCAGCAGCTTAACGGGTCCTTACAATGAGCAGTTCTTC. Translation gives CASSLTGPYNEQFF.

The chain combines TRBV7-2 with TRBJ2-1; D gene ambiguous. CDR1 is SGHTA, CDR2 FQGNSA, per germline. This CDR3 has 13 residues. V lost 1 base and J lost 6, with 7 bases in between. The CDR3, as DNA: TGTGCCAGCAGCTTAGGGATGGTCAATGAGCAGTTCTTC. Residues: CASSLGMVNEQFF.

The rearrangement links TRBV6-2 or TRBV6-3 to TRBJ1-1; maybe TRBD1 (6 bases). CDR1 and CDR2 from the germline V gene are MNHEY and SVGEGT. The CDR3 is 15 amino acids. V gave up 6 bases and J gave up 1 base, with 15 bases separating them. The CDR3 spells CASSSPATGNTEAFF. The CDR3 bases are TGTGCCAGCAGCTCCCCCGCGACAGGGAACACTGAAGCTTTCTTT.

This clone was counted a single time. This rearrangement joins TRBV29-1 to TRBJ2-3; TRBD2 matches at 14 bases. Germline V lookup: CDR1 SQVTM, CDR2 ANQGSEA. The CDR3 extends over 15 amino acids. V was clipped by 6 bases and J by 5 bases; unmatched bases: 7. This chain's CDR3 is CSVGGGTSGGDTQYF. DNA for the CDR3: TGCAGCGTGGGGGGTGGGACTAGCGGGGGAGATACGCAGTATTTT.

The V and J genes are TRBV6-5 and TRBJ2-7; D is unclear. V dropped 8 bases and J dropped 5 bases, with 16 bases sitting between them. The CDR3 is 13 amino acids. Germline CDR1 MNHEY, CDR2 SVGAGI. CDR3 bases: TGTGCCAGCGGCCAGCTAGGGCGCAACGAGCAGTACGTC. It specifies CASGQLGRNEQYV.

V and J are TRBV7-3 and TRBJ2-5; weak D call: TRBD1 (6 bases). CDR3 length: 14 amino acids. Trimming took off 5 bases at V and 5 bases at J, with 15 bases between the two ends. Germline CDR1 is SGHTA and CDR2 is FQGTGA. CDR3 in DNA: TGTGCCAGCAGCGCCACAGGGTTAAGGGAGACCCAGTACTTC. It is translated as CASSATGLRETQYF. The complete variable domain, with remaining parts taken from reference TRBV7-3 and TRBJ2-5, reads GAGVSQTPSNKVTEKGKYVELRCDPISGHTALYWYRQSLGQGPEFLIYFQGTGAADDSGLPNDRFFAVRPEGSVSTLKIQRTERGDSAVYLCASSATGLRETQYFGPGTRLLVL.

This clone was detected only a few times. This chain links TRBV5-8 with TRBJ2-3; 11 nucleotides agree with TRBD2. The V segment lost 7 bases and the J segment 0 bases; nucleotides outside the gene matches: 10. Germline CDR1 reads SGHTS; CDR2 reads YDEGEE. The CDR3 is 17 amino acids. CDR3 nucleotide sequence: TGTGCCAGCCCTTGGCTAGCGGGGGGACCTAGCACAGATACGCAGTATTTT. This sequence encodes CASPWLAGGPSTDTQYF.

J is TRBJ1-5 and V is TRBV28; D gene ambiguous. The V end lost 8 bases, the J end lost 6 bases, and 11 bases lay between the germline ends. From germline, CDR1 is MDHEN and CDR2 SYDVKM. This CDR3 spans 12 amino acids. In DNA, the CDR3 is TGTGCCAGCGAGCAGGTAGCTCAGCCCCAGCATTTT. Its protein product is CASEQVAQPQHF.

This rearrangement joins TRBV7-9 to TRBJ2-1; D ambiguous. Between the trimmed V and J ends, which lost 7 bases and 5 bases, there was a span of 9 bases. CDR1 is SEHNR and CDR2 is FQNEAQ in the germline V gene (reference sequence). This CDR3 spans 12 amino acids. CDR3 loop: CASTRLDNEQFF. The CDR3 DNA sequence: TGTGCCAGCACCCGCCTGGACAATGAGCAGTTCTTC.

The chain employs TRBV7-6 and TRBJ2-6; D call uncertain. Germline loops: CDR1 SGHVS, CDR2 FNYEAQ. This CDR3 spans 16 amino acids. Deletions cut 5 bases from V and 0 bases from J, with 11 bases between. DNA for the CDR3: TGTGCCAGCAGCCCGGGCCCGGACTCTGGGGCCAACGTCCTGACTTTC. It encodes CASSPGPDSGANVLTF.

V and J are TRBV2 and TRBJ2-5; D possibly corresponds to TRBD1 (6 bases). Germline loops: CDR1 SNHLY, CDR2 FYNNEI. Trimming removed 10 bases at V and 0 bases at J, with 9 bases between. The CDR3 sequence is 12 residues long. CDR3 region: CATTGNQETQYF. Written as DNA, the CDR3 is TGTGCCACAACAGGGAACCAAGAGACCCAGTACTTC.

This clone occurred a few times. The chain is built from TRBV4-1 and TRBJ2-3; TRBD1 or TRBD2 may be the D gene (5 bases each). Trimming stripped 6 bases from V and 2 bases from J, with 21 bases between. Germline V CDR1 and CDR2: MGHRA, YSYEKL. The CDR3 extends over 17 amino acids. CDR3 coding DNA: TGCGCCAGCAGATTCGAAGCCGGGACCACCAACACAGATACGCAGTATTTT. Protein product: CASRFEAGTTNTDTQYF.